The next 3 T cell receptor beta chains were all read from a single sample in a study of monozygotic twins with inflammatory bowel disease. Following a re-call of the 5' RACE reads, TCRdb has one entry per CDR3 protein and lacks DNA. The listing contains about 440,000 distinct CDR3 sequences. Sequencing used blood. These receptors were taken from a human donor with ulcerative colitis or Crohn's disease, or a healthy co-twin of an affected twin (not recorded which).

The chain uses TRBV5-1 and TRBJ2-2. The CDR3 covers 16 residues. Germline-derived CDR1 and CDR2 are SGHRS and YFSETQ. CDR3 sequence reads: CASSLDRKPNTGELFF.

This rearrangement joins TRBV15 to TRBJ2-4; TCRdb lists TRBD1, though no DNA is available to test this call. The V gene's germline CDR1 is LNHNV and CDR2 YYDKDF (reference sequence). CDR3 length: 16 amino acids. CDR3 residues: CATSRLQGEAGNIQYF. The variable domain in full, with the rest retrieved from reference TRBV15 and TRBJ2-4, is DAMVIQNPRYQVTQFGKPVTLSCSQTLNHNVMYWYQQKSSQAPKLLFHYYDKDFNNEADTPDNFQSRRPNTSFCFLDIRSPGLGDTAMYLCATSRLQGEAGNIQYFGAGTRLSVL.

J is TRBJ1-4 and V is TRBV7-9; TCRdb outputs TRBD1, but without DNA this stays unchecked. The CDR3 spans 15 residues. Germline assignment: CDR1 SEHNR and CDR2 FQNEAQ (reference sequence). This CDR3 is CASSSGQTLNEKLFF.